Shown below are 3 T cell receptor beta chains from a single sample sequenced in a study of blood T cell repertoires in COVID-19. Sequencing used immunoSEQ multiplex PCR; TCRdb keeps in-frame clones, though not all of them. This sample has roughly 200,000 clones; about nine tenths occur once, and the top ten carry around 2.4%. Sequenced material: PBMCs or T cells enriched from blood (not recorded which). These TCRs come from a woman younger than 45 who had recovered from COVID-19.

The CDR3 is CASSSDLEAFF. CDR3 DNA: TGTGCCAGCAGTTCCGACCTGGAGGCTTTCTTT. V is TRBV6-5 and J is TRBJ1-1; no clear D. V gave up 4 bases and J gave up 11 bases, with 11 bases separating them. In germline, CDR1 is MNHEY, CDR2 SVGAGI. The CDR3 runs 11 residues.

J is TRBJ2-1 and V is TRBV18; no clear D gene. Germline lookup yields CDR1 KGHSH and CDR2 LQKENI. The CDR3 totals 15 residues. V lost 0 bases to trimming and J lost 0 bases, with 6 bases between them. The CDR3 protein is CASSPPGFSYNEQFF. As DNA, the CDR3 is TGTGCCAGCTCACCACCGGGCTTCTCCTACAATGAGCAGTTCTTC.

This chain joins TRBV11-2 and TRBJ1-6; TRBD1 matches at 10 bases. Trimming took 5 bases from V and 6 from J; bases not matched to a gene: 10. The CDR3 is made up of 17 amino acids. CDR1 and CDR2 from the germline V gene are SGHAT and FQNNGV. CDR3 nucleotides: TGTGCCAGCAGCCCCCGACAGGGGGCAGAGGGTAATTCACCCCTCCACTTT. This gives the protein CASSPRQGAEGNSPLHF.